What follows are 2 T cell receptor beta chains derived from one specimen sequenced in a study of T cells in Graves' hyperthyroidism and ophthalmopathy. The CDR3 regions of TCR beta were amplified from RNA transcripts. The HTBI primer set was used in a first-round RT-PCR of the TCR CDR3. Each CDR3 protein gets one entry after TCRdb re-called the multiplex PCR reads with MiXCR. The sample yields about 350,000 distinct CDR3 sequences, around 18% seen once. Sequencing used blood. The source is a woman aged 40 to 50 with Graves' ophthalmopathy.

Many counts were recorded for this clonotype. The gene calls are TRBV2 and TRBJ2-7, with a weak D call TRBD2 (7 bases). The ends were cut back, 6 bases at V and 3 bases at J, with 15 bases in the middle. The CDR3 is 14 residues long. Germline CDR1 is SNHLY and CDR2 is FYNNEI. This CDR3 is CASRRGTTYYEQYF. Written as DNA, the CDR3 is TGTGCCAGCAGGAGGGGGACTACTTACTACGAGCAGTACTTC.

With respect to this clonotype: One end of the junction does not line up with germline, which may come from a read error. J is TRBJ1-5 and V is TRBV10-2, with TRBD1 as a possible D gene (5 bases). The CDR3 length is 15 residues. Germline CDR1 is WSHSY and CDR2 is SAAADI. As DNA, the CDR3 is TGCGCCAGCAGTGATCGACTGGGGCTCAATCAGCCCCAGCCTTTT. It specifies CASSDRLGLNQPQPF.